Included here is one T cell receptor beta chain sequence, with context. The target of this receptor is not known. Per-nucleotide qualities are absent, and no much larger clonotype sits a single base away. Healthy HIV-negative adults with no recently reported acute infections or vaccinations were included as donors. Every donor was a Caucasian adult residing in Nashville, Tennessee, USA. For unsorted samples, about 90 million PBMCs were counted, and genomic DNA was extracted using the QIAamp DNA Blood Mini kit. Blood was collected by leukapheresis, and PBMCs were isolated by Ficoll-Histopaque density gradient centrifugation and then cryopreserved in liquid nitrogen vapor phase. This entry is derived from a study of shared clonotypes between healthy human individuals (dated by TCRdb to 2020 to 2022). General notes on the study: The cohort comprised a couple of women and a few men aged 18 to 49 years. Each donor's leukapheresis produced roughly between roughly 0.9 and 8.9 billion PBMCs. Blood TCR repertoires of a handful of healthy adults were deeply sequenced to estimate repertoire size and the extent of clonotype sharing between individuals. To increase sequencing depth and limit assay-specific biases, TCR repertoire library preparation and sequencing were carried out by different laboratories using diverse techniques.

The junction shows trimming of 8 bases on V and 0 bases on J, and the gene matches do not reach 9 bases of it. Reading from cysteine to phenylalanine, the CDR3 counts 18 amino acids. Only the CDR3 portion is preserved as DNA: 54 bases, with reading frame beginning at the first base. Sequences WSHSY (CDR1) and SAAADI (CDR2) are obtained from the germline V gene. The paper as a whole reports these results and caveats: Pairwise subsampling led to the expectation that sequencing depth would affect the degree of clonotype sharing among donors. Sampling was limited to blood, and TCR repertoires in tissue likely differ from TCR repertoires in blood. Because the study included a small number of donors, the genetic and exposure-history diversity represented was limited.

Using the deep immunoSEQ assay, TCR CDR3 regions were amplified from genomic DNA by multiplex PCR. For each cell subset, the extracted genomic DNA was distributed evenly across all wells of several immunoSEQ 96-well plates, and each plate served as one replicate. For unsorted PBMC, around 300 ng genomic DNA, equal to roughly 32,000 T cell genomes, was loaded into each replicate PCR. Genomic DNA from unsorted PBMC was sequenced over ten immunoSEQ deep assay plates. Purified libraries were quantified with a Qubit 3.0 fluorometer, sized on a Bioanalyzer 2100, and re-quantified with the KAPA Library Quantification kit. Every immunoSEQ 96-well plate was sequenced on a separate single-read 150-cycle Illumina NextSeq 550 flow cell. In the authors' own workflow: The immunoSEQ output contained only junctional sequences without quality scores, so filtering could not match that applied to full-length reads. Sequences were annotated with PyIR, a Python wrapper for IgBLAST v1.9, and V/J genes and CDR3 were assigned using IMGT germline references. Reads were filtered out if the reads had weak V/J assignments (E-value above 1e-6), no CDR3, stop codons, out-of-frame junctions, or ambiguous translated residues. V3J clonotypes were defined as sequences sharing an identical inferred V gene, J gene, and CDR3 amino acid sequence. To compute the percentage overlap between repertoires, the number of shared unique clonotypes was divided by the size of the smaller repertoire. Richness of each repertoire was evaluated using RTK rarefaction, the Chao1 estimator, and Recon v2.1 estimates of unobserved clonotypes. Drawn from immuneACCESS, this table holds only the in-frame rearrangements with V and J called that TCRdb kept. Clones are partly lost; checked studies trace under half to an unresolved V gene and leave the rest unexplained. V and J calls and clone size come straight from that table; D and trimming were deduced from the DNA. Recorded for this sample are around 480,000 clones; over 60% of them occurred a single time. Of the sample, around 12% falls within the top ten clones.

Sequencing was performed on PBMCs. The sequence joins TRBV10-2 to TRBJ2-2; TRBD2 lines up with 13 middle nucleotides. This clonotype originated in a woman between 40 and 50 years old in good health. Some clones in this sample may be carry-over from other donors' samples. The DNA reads TGCGCCAGCGGCTTCCCGACTAGCGGGAGGTCGAACACCGGGGAGCTGTTTTTT. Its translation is CASGFPTSGRSNTGELFF.